These 7 T cell receptor beta chains originate from one sample sequenced in a study of T cell repertoires in cytomegalovirus infection (dated by TCRdb to between 2018 and 2021). The instrument was an Illumina HiSeq 1500. TCRdb reanalyzed the raw reads on its own, using fastp at Q25 for trimming and MiXCR for clone calling, and kept in-frame beta chains. Here each entry gathers all rows of one CDR3 protein and keeps the most common genes and DNA. The sample table records nearly 550,000 distinct CDR3 sequences; approximately 17% of these occur just once. The ten top clones hold roughly 25% of the sample. The sequencing input was CD8+ T cells from PBMCs. The receptors shown here come from a human donor in good health (CMV status not recorded). Some clones in this sample may be carry-over from other donors' samples.

This clonotype was found once. This may arise from a read error, as a much more abundant clone is one base away. J is TRBJ2-7 and V is TRBV7-9, with D tentatively TRBD2 (6 bases). Germline lookup yields CDR1 SEHNR and CDR2 FQNEAQ (reference sequence). V was clipped by 5 bases and J by 3 bases, with 20 bases between them. The CDR3 covers 16 residues. The CDR3 is CASSPPGGTEYYEQYF. CDR3 sequence (DNA): TGTGCCAGCAGCCCCCCCGGGGGAACAGAGTACTACGAGCAGTACTTC. The full variable domain, its missing parts supplied by reference TRBV7-9 and TRBJ2-7, is DTGVSQNPRHKITKRGQNVTFRCDPISEHNRLYWYRQTLGQGPEFLTYFQNEAQLEKSRLLSDRFSAERPKGSFSTLEIQRTEQGDSAMYLCASSPPGGTEYYEQYFGPGTRLTVT.

This CDR3 is CSAREDRGKYGGELFF. The CDR3 DNA reads TGCAGTGCTAGAGAGGACAGGGGGAAATATGGCGGGGAGCTGTTTTTT. The J gene is TRBJ2-2, the V gene TRBV20-1, with 10 bases lining up with TRBD1. Germline V gives CDR1 DFQATT, CDR2 SNEGSKA (reference sequence). Trimming took 0 bases from V and 7 from J; bases not matched to a gene: 8. The CDR3 length is 16 residues.

The sample holds a few counts of this clonotype. The chain recombines TRBV14 with TRBJ2-5; unclear D gene. Per germline, CDR1 SGHDN and CDR2 FVKESK. The CDR3 is 16 amino acids. Trimming stripped 0 bases from V and 4 bases from J, with 15 bases between. CDR3 loop: CASSQEGRWFRETQYF. In DNA, the CDR3 is TGTGCCAGCAGCCAAGAAGGGCGGTGGTTCCGAGAGACCCAGTACTTC.

This clonotype showed up just a few times. The V call is TRBV20-1, the J call TRBJ2-7; D possibly corresponds to TRBD2 (5 bases). The germline CDR1 and CDR2 sequences are DFQATT and SNEGSKA (reference sequence). With 2 bases removed from V and 2 bases from J, the gap between germline ends came to 10 bases. This CDR3 has 13 amino acids. CDR3 coding DNA: TGCAGTGCTAGAAAGGCGGAGGCCTACGAGCAGTACTTC. It specifies CSARKAEAYEQYF.

The CDR3 DNA sequence: TGTGCCAGCAGGAGGGACAGGGGCACTGAAGCTTTCTTT. This gives the protein CASRRDRGTEAFF. The chain employs TRBV5-4 and TRBJ1-1, with TRBD1 identical over 10 bases. CDR3 length: 13 amino acids. Germline CDR1 reads SGHNT; CDR2 reads YYREEE (reference sequence). V was pared by 5 bases and J by 4 bases, with 2 bases of the junction left unmatched.

This clonotype has just a few counts. The CDR3 protein is CAWMWEGALRQYF. CDR3 in DNA: TGTGCCTGGATGTGGGAGGGGGCGTTACGGCAGTACTTC. This rearrangement joins TRBV30 to TRBJ2-7; D assignment may be TRBD1 or TRBD2 (7 bases each). This CDR3 is 13 amino acids long. Trimming cost V 4 bases and J 9 bases, with 19 bases left between them. Germline lookup yields CDR1 GTSNPN and CDR2 SVGIG (reference sequence).

The rearrangement uses TRBV9 and TRBJ2-1; 8 bases align to TRBD2. Germline loops: CDR1 SGDLS, CDR2 YYNGEE. The CDR3 is made up of 16 amino acids. V was clipped by 4 bases and J by 0 bases; unmatched bases: 6. CDR3 DNA: TGTGCCAGCAGCCCAATAGCGGGGAGCTCCTACAATGAGCAGTTCTTC. This translates into CASSPIAGSSYNEQFF.